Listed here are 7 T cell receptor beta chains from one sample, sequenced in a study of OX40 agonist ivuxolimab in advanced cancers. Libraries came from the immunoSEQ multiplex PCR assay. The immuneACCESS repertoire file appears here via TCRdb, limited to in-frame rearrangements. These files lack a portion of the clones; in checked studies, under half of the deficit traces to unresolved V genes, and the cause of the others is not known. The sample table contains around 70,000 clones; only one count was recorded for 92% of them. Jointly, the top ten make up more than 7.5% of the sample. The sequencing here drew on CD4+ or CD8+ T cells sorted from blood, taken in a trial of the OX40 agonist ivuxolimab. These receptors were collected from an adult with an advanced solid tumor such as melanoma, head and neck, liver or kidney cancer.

CDR3 sequence (DNA): TGTGCCAGCAGCGGGCCCGTCGGGGGTAATTCACCCCTCCACTTT. Translation gives CASSGPVGGNSPLHF. This chain joins TRBV9 and TRBJ1-6, with D perhaps matching TRBD1 (5 bases). Trimming removed 3 bases from V and 6 bases from J, with 13 bases in between. Germline V gives CDR1 SGDLS, CDR2 YYNGEE. The CDR3 is 15 amino acids.

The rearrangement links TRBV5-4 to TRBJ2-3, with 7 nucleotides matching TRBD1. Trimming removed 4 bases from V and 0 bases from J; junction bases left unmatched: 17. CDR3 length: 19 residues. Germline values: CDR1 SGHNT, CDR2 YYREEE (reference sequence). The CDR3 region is CASSTGLTGALTSTDTQYF. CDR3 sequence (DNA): TGTGCCAGCAGCACGGGGCTCACAGGGGCCCTGACTAGCACAGATACGCAGTATTTT.

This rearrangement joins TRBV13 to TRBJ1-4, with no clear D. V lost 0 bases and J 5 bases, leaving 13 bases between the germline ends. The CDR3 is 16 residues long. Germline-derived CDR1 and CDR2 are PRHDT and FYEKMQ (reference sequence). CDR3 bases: TGTGCCAGCAGCTTAGGGGCGTCCGGCGTCAATGAAAAACTGTTTTTT. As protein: CASSLGASGVNEKLFF.

The CDR3: CALCPTGAPEKLFF. The DNA of the CDR3 is TGTGCCTTATGCCCCACAGGAGCTCCTGAAAAACTGTTTTTT. The V call is TRBV30, the J call TRBJ1-4, with D maybe TRBD1 (5 bases). Germline V gene data show CDR1 as GTSNPN and CDR2 as SVGIG (reference sequence). CDR3 length equals 14 residues. The V end was cut by 7 bases, the J end by 7 bases, with 19 bases between.

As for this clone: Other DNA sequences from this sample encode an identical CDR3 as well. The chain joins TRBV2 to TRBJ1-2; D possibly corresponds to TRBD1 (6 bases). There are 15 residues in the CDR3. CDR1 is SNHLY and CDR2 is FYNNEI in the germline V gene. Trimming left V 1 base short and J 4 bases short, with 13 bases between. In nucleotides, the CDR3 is TGTGCCAGCAGTGAAGGGGGGCGGGGGGCCTATGGCTACACCTTC. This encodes CASSEGGRGAYGYTF.

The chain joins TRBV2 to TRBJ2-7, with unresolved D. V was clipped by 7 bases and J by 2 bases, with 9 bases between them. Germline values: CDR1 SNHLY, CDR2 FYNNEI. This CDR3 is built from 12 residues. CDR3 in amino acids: CASIGGAYEQYF. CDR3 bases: TGTGCCAGCATCGGCGGAGCCTACGAGCAGTACTTC. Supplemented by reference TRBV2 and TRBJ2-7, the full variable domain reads EPEVTQTPSHQVTQMGQEVILRCVPISNHLYFYWYRQILGQKVEFLVSFYNNEISEKSEIFDDQFSVERPDGSNFTLKIRSTKLEDSAMYFCASIGGAYEQYFGPGTRLTVT.

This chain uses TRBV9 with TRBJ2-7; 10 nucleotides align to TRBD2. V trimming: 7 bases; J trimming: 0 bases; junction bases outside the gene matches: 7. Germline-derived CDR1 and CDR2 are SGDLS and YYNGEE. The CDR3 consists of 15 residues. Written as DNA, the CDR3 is TGTGCCAGCGGCGCAAGCGGGGGGGGCTCCTACGAGCAGTACTTC. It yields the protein CASGASGGGSYEQYF.